This section outlines one T cell receptor beta chain sequence together with its context. This CDR3 region has 13 residues. Looked up from germline, CDR1 is SNHLY and CDR2 is FYNNEI. V was pared by 8 bases and J by 4 bases, with 11 bases between. The data are from a study of cytomegalovirus exposure and HLA in healthy donors. Both 60 Vbeta primers and 13 Jbeta primers went into the PCR. Some clones are missing from TCRdb's copy, which holds only in-frame ones; the method was immunoSEQ multiplex PCR. Of about 110,000 clones detected, approximately 83% appear once; the ten largest clones hold around 2%. The sequence was obtained from a man in his forties in good health and CMV-seronegative. The chain combines TRBV2 with TRBJ2-2; weak D call: TRBD1 (5 bases). Sequencing input: PBMCs. The CDR3 DNA follows: TGTGCCAGCGGGTGGGGCGGCACCGGGGAGCTGTTTTTT. This encodes CASGWGGTGELFF.